This T cell receptor beta chain was sequenced in a study of shared clonotypes between healthy human individuals. Whole-study findings and limits: Memory subsets generally showed smaller estimated richness than naive subsets did.

Using immunoSEQ multiplex PCR, the repertoire was profiled, and TCRdb retains in-frame clones only, with some absent. The sample lists about 1 million clones; about 77% were seen once. With regard to this clone: The antigen is undetermined.

V gave up 3 bases and J gave up 0 bases, with 12 bases separating them. The germline gives CDR1 LNHDA, CDR2 SQIVND (reference sequence). The CDR3 length is 16 residues. This clonotype was sampled from a man between 18 and 29 years old in good health. The rearrangement joins TRBV19 to TRBJ2-1; no clear D gene. The sample taken for sequencing was memory CD4+ T cells sorted from blood. Subset defined: CD45RA-negative fraction. Written as DNA, the CDR3 is TGTGCCAGTAGTATCCCAACGGGCCGCTCCTACAATGAGCAGTTCTTC. As protein: CASSIPTGRSYNEQFF. The full variable domain, with the rest looked up from reference TRBV19 and TRBJ2-1, is DGGITQSPKYLFRKEGQNVTLSCEQNLNHDAMYWYRQDPGQGLRLIYYSQIVNDFQKGDIAEGYSVSREKKESFPLTVTSAQKNPTAFYLCASSIPTGRSYNEQFFGPGTRLTVL.